A single sample gave rise to the 4 T cell receptor beta chains below, sequenced in a study of cytomegalovirus exposure and HLA in healthy donors. Here immunoSEQ multiplex PCR was the method, and the copy in TCRdb shows in-frame clones only, minus some. The sample yields approximately 120,000 clones, around nine tenths seen once. Sequences were obtained from PBMCs. The receptor source for this set is a woman between 18 and 29 years old in good health and CMV-seronegative.

V usage is TRBV2 and J usage is TRBJ2-7; 10 nucleotides line up with TRBD1. The CDR3 runs 15 residues. Germline V gene data show CDR1 as SNHLY and CDR2 as FYNNEI. After removal of 3 bases from V and 6 bases from J, the junction contained 8 bases not matched to a gene. CDR3 in DNA: TGTGCCAGCAGTGATTGGGACAGGGGAGTGGGCGAGCAGTACTTC. Its translation is CASSDWDRGVGEQYF. Full variable domain (outside the CDR3, taken from reference TRBV2 and TRBJ2-7): EPEVTQTPSHQVTQMGQEVILRCVPISNHLYFYWYRQILGQKVEFLVSFYNNEISEKSEIFDDQFSVERPDGSNFTLKIRSTKLEDSAMYFCASSDWDRGVGEQYFGPGTRLTVT.

V and J are TRBV5-4 and TRBJ2-1, with 7 bases that match TRBD2. The CDR3 extends over 12 amino acids. Germline CDR1 and CDR2: SGHNT and YYREEE (reference sequence). The V gene end was trimmed by 3 bases and the J gene end by 6 bases; junction bases not matched to a gene: 0. This CDR3 is CASSWEGNEQFF. DNA of the CDR3: TGTGCCAGCAGCTGGGAGGGCAATGAGCAGTTCTTC.

In regard to this clone: The same CDR3 arises from other DNA sequences in this sample as well. The rearrangement links TRBV7-2 to TRBJ2-2; 15 bases are shared with TRBD2. The V segment lost 5 bases and the J segment 5 bases; nucleotides outside the gene matches: 3. The CDR3 totals 16 residues. Per the germline V gene, CDR1 is SGHTA and CDR2 is FQGNSA. CDR3 coding DNA: TGTGCCAGCAGCCTGGGACTAGCGGGAGGAACCGGGGAGCTGTTTTTT. Its protein is CASSLGLAGGTGELFF.

This chain joins TRBV19 and TRBJ1-2; no firm D call. The CDR3 covers 13 residues. Germline V CDR1 and CDR2: LNHDA, SQIVND (reference sequence). Trimming stripped 0 bases from V and 4 bases from J, with 6 bases between. CDR3 nucleotides: TGTGCCAGTAGTATAGATGGGAGCTATGGCTACACCTTC. Its translation: CASSIDGSYGYTF.